One sample yielded the 28 T cell receptor beta chains listed below, sequenced in a study of vaccination and CD4 T cells after COVID-19. Their antigens are not known. Treatment denoted: roughly 10-day PBMC culture with coronavirus spike peptide pools or control peptides (ViraFEST assay). CD4+ T cells that had been cultured provided DNA sequenced with the Oncomine TCR Beta short-read assay. TCRdb independently ran MiXCR on the PCR reads; one entry per CDR3 protein. The table records fewer than 4,500 distinct CDR3 sequences, approximately 15% of them present only once. The sample comprised CD4+ T cells from blood, cultured in vitro. The receptors were gathered from a human donor who had recovered from COVID-19.

This clonotype was seen more than once but under ten times. The J gene is TRBJ1-2, the V gene TRBV14; 10 bases fit TRBD1. Germline V CDR1 and CDR2: SGHDN, FVKESK. This CDR3 contains 15 residues. With V trimmed by 5 bases and J by 8 bases, 11 bases remained unmatched. CDR3 in DNA: TGTGCCAGCAGCTCCCGACAGGGGGCTTTGGAGGGCTACACCTTC. Amino acids: CASSSRQGALEGYTF.

The chain recombines TRBV19 with TRBJ1-4; no reliable D call. The CDR3 has 13 residues. Looked up from germline, CDR1 is LNHDA and CDR2 is SQIVND (reference sequence). V lost 5 bases, J lost 3 bases, and 7 bases lay in between. CDR3 sequence reads: CASSRQANEKLFF. As DNA, the CDR3 is TGTGCCAGTAGTCGCCAGGCTAATGAAAAACTGTTTTTT.

This rearrangement joins TRBV30 to TRBJ2-1; D is perhaps TRBD2 (6 bases). V dropped 8 bases and J dropped 2 bases, with 16 bases sitting between them. CDR1 and CDR2 from the germline V gene are GTSNPN and SVGIG (reference sequence). The CDR3 has 14 residues. CDR3 DNA: TGTGCCGGGGGTAAGCGGGCAACCTACAATGAGCAGTTCTTC. Translated, it gives CAGGKRATYNEQFF.

The chain couples TRBV7-3 to TRBJ2-2; D is perhaps TRBD1 or TRBD2 (5 bases each). The CDR3 extends over 18 amino acids. Germline CDR1 and CDR2: SGHTA and FQGTGA. The ends were cut back, 1 base at V and 2 bases at J, with 17 bases in the middle. The CDR3 is CASSLKYPGQPNTGELFF. As DNA, the CDR3 is TGTGCCAGCAGCTTAAAGTATCCGGGGCAGCCAAACACCGGGGAGCTGTTTTTT. The variable domain in full, with the rest retrieved from reference TRBV7-3 and TRBJ2-2, is GAGVSQTPSNKVTEKGKYVELRCDPISGHTALYWYRQSLGQGPEFLIYFQGTGAADDSGLPNDRFFAVRPEGSVSTLKIQRTERGDSAVYLCASSLKYPGQPNTGELFFGEGSRLTVL.

Relative to its sample, this clonotype is medium-sized (0.01 to 0.1%). This rearrangement joins TRBV6-4 to TRBJ1-4; tentatively, D is TRBD1 (5 bases). Germline loops: CDR1 MRHNA, CDR2 SNTAGT. V was trimmed by 5 bases and J by 8 bases, leaving 21 bases between them. The CDR3 runs 16 residues. CDR3: CASSPTAGLPMEKLFF. CDR3 nucleotides: TGTGCCAGCAGTCCAACCGCGGGACTCCCGATGGAAAAACTGTTTTTT.

The gene calls are TRBV5-1 and TRBJ2-3; 9 bases fit TRBD2. Germline lookup yields CDR1 SGHRS and CDR2 YFSETQ. With V trimmed by 4 bases and J by 2 bases, 8 bases remained unmatched. CDR3 length equals 16 residues. The CDR3 protein is CASSSGLALITDTQYF. CDR3 DNA: TGCGCCAGCAGCAGCGGACTAGCGCTCATCACAGATACGCAGTATTTT.

This clonotype is classed as medium-sized (0.01 to 0.1%). This sequence joins TRBV10-3 and TRBJ1-5, with D unresolved. Trimming removed 3 bases from V and 4 bases from J, with 4 bases in between. The germline V gene has CDR1 ENHRY and CDR2 SYGVKD. CDR3 length: 12 amino acids. The CDR3 spells CAISDSNQPQHF. Written as DNA, the CDR3 is TGTGCCATCAGTGATAGTAATCAGCCCCAGCATTTT.

The rearrangement links TRBV4-2 to TRBJ2-5; D is undetermined. The CDR3 extends over 13 amino acids. Germline V gene data show CDR1 as LGHNA and CDR2 as YNFKEQ. Trimming pared 3 bases from V and 1 base from J, leaving 6 bases between. CDR3 loop: CASSQDGQETQYF. The CDR3, as DNA: TGTGCCAGCAGCCAGGACGGCCAAGAGACCCAGTACTTC.

By proportion, this clonotype is hyperexpanded. V and J are TRBV30 and TRBJ2-5; D possibly corresponds to TRBD2 (6 bases). CDR3 length: 14 residues. The germline CDR1 and CDR2 sequences are GTSNPN and SVGIG (reference sequence). With 1 base removed from V and 3 bases from J, the gap between germline ends came to 12 bases. The CDR3 nucleotides read TGTGCCTGGAGTGAGGCGGGGCAGGAAGAGACCCAGTACTTC. Translated: CAWSEAGQEETQYF.

Sample share makes this clonotype large. The chain carries TRBV6-5 and TRBJ1-6; D gene unclear. This CDR3 is built from 13 residues. Between the trimmed V and J ends, which lost 1 base and 7 bases, there was a span of 5 bases. Germline-derived CDR1 and CDR2 are MNHEY and SVGAGI. The CDR3 DNA follows: TGTGCCAGCAGTTACTGGAGGAATTCACCCCTCCACTTT. Translating it yields CASSYWRNSPLHF.

Sample share makes this clonotype medium-sized (0.01 to 0.1%). V usage is TRBV20-1 and J usage is TRBJ1-6; D might be TRBD1 (6 bases). Germline-derived CDR1 and CDR2 are DFQATT and SNEGSKA (reference sequence). The CDR3 is 15 amino acids. Deletions cut 5 bases from V and 7 bases from J, with 18 bases between. The CDR3 here is CSAPGRGRGNSPLHF. The DNA of the CDR3 is TGCAGTGCTCCGGGACGGGGCAGGGGCAATTCACCCCTCCACTTT.

The genes are TRBV30 and TRBJ1-6; 9 bases align to TRBD1. Germline trimming cut 1 base from V and 7 bases from J; bases unmatched to any gene: 2. The length of the CDR3 is 14 residues. Germline CDR1 and CDR2: GTSNPN and SVGIG (reference sequence). Here the CDR3 DNA reads TGTGCCTGGAGTGGAGGGACAGGGAATTCACCCCTCCACTTT. Translation gives CAWSGGTGNSPLHF.

This clonotype was detected a few times. The rearrangement uses TRBV5-6 and TRBJ2-7; D not certain. The CDR3 is 12 amino acids. Germline CDR1 is SGHDT and CDR2 is YYEEEE. With 1 base removed from V and 6 bases from J, the gap between germline ends came to 8 bases. This CDR3 reads CASSLIGLEQYF. The CDR3 bases are TGTGCCAGCAGCTTGATCGGCCTCGAGCAGTACTTC.

The chain combines TRBV14 with TRBJ2-7; a weak D match, TRBD2 (5 bases). This CDR3 is 11 amino acids long. Germline lookup yields CDR1 SGHDN and CDR2 FVKESK. Between the trimmed V and J ends, which lost 1 base and 9 bases, there was a span of 7 bases. This chain's CDR3 is CASSQVGRQYF. The DNA of the CDR3 is TGTGCCAGCAGCCAAGTTGGGAGGCAGTACTTC.

This clonotype is categorized as medium-sized. The genes are TRBV19 and TRBJ1-2; D is ambiguous. Per the germline V gene, CDR1 is LNHDA and CDR2 is SQIVND (reference sequence). V was cut by 10 bases and J by 4 bases, with 25 bases left in between. CDR3 length equals 16 residues. DNA for the CDR3: TGTGCCACCAACACCCAAAAGGTCTCTGTAGCCTATGGCTACACCTTC. Its translation: CATNTQKVSVAYGYTF.

By share, this clonotype ranks as medium-sized. This chain joins TRBV19 and TRBJ1-5; D unclear. V gave up 5 bases and J gave up 5 bases, with 19 bases separating them. This CDR3 is built from 16 residues. Germline CDR1 reads LNHDA; CDR2 reads SQIVND (reference sequence). DNA of the CDR3: TGTGCCAGTAGTCCCAACCGGGCCCCTCGGGATCAGCCCCAGCATTTT. Translated: CASSPNRAPRDQPQHF. Filled out from reference TRBV19 and TRBJ1-5, the complete variable domain reads DGGITQSPKYLFRKEGQNVTLSCEQNLNHDAMYWYRQDPGQGLRLIYYSQIVNDFQKGDIAEGYSVSREKKESFPLTVTSAQKNPTAFYLCASSPNRAPRDQPQHFGDGTRLSIL.

The chain joins TRBV14 to TRBJ2-7; 7 positions match TRBD2. CDR3 length equals 16 residues. V was pared by 1 base and J by 5 bases, with 11 bases of the junction left unmatched. The germline CDR1 and CDR2 sequences are SGHDN and FVKESK. The CDR3 region has the DNA TGTGCCAGCAGCCAAGGTGGGGGGGGGAAAGGACACGAGCAGTACTTC. Translating gives CASSQGGGGKGHEQYF.

Relative to its sample, this clonotype is medium-sized. In DNA, the CDR3 is TGTGCCAGCAGCTTAAGCGGGGGGCTCGAGCAGTACTTC. Amino acid sequence: CASSLSGGLEQYF. The gene calls are TRBV7-9 and TRBJ2-7; TRBD2 matches at 9 bases. The V and J ends lost 2 bases and 6 bases, in that order; junction bases with no gene match: 2. The CDR3 totals 13 residues. Germline V gives CDR1 SEHNR, CDR2 FQNEAQ (reference sequence).

To note about this clonotype: The junction differs from germline at one of its ends, possibly a read error. The gene calls are TRBV5-1 and TRBJ1-3, with D unresolved. Germline-derived CDR1 and CDR2 are SGHRS and YFSETQ. The CDR3 loop spans 13 amino acids. Written as DNA, the CDR3 is TGCGCCAGCAGCTCCCAATATGGAAACGCCATATATTTT. Its translation: CASSSQYGNAIYF.

The DNA for the CDR3 is TGTGCCAGCAGTCGTGACCGCCGCAATGAGCAGTTCTTC. Its translation: CASSRDRRNEQFF. The V call is TRBV6-1, the J call TRBJ2-1; D not certain. CDR3 length equals 13 residues. Deletions cut 5 bases from V and 6 bases from J, with 11 bases between. Germline lookup yields CDR1 MNHNS and CDR2 SASEGT.

This CDR3 reads CASSGGRAGELFF. CDR3 bases: TGTGCCAGCAGCGGGGGAAGGGCCGGGGAGCTGTTTTTT. The chain couples TRBV9 to TRBJ2-2; D gene uncertain. CDR3 length equals 13 residues. Germline CDR1 SGDLS, CDR2 YYNGEE. Trimming left V 3 bases short and J 6 bases short, with 9 bases between.

This clonotype is medium-sized. V is TRBV19 and J is TRBJ1-3; D uncertain. Germline V gives CDR1 LNHDA, CDR2 SQIVND (reference sequence). Deletions cut 0 bases from V and 4 bases from J, with 4 bases between. The CDR3 loop spans 13 amino acids. The CDR3 reads CASSIDHGNTIYF. In DNA, the CDR3 is TGTGCCAGTAGTATAGATCACGGAAACACCATATATTTT.

This clonotype is deemed medium-sized. The chain combines TRBV6-5 with TRBJ1-2; 8 nucleotides line up with TRBD1. Trimming removed 0 bases from V and 4 bases from J; junction bases left unmatched: 4. This CDR3 has 15 amino acids. Germline-derived CDR1 and CDR2 are MNHEY and SVGAGI. Here the CDR3 DNA reads TGTGCCAGCAGTTACTCCCACAGGGGGGTCTATGGCTACACCTTC. Translation: CASSYSHRGVYGYTF.

By share, this clonotype counts as medium-sized. The chain recombines TRBV6-2 or TRBV6-3 with TRBJ1-2; 8 bases line up with TRBD1. The length of the CDR3 is 13 residues. Looked up from germline, CDR1 is MNHEY and CDR2 is SVGEGT. Trimming at V came to 6 bases and at J to 4 bases, leaving 4 bases not matched to a gene. The CDR3 loop is CASRLTGGYGYTF. CDR3 nucleotide sequence: TGTGCCAGCAGACTTACAGGGGGCTATGGCTACACCTTC.

The chain couples TRBV7-9 to TRBJ2-3, with a weak D call TRBD1 (6 bases). CDR1 and CDR2 (germline): SEHNR, FQNEAQ (reference sequence). The CDR3 length is 14 residues. With 4 bases removed from V and 2 bases from J, the gap between germline ends came to 10 bases. CDR3: CASSSTGTTDTQYF. In nucleotides, the CDR3 is TGTGCCAGCAGCTCGACAGGAACCACAGATACGCAGTATTTT.

By sample fraction, this clonotype is medium-sized. The chain recombines TRBV6-5 with TRBJ1-2; D is perhaps TRBD1 (6 bases). This CDR3 has 17 residues. V was shortened by 2 bases and J by 3 bases, with 19 bases between the two germline ends. Germline assignment: CDR1 MNHEY and CDR2 SVGAGI. The chain's CDR3 is CASSYGVRKGTHYGYTF. CDR3 sequence (DNA): TGTGCCAGCAGTTACGGAGTCCGGAAAGGGACACACTATGGCTACACCTTC.

There are a few counts of this clonotype. The J gene is TRBJ2-5, the V gene TRBV11-2, with D hard to call. The germline gives CDR1 SGHAT, CDR2 FQNNGV. There are 13 residues in the CDR3. V gave up 0 bases and J gave up 7 bases, with 9 bases separating them. The CDR3 sequence is CASSLDLGMTQYF. DNA for the CDR3: TGTGCCAGCAGCTTAGATCTAGGGATGACCCAGTACTTC. Based on the CDR3 plus reference TRBV11-2 and TRBJ2-5, the full variable domain is EAGVAQSPRYKIIEKRQSVAFWCNPISGHATLYWYQQILGQGPKLLIQFQNNGVVDDSQLPKDRFSAERLKGVDSTLKIQPAKLEDSAVYLCASSLDLGMTQYFGPGTRLLVL.

The chain carries TRBV6-1 and TRBJ2-6; perhaps TRBD2 as D (6 bases). There are 15 residues in the CDR3. V was trimmed by 1 base and J by 2 bases, leaving 6 bases between them. The germline V gene encodes CDR1 MNHNS and CDR2 SASEGT. The CDR3 loop reads CASSEGGAGANVLTF. CDR3 bases: TGTGCCAGCAGTGAAGGGGGGGCTGGGGCCAACGTCCTGACTTTC.